Following are 26 T cell receptor beta chains from one sample sequenced in a study of T cell responses to AZD1222 COVID-19 vaccine. The assay was immunoSEQ multiplex PCR, and TCRdb's table has in-frame clones only and misses some. The sample yields some 120,000 clones, roughly 85% seen once. The sample consisted of peripheral blood, taken on day 0 of MenACWY control vaccination. Source of these receptors: an adult in good health.

The chain has TRBV3-1 (or the pseudogene TRBV3-2) and TRBJ1-5, with a possible D match to TRBD1 (6 bases). The CDR3 sequence is 13 residues long. Germline V gene data show CDR1 as LGHDT and CDR2 as YNNKEL (reference sequence). V dropped 1 base and J dropped 14 bases, with 15 bases sitting between them. CDR3 in DNA: TGTGCCAGCAGCCAAGGCGGAGGGGGGAGAGAGCATTTT. This encodes CASSQGGGGREHF.

The table lists this clone with a few counts. V gene TRBV2 combines with J gene TRBJ1-2; no clear D. This CDR3 is built from 15 residues. Germline loops: CDR1 SNHLY, CDR2 FYNNEI. V dropped 1 base and J dropped 0 bases, with 9 bases sitting between them. CDR3 DNA sequence: TGTGCCAGCAGTGAAGTAGGAGCTGCTAACTATGGCTACACCTTC. Encoded protein: CASSEVGAANYGYTF.

The rearrangement joins TRBV7-6 to TRBJ2-5, with 7 positions matching TRBD2. This CDR3 comprises 17 residues. CDR1 is SGHVS and CDR2 is FNYEAQ in the germline V gene. The trim removed 1 base at V and 5 bases at J, leaving 13 bases unmatched. DNA of the CDR3: TGTGCCAGCAGCTTAGGCCCTTGGGGAGGGTCGGGTGAGACCCAGTACTTC. Its protein is CASSLGPWGGSGETQYF.

The chain combines TRBV19 with TRBJ1-3; D is uncertain. Germline V lookup: CDR1 LNHDA, CDR2 SQIVND (reference sequence). V was shortened by 7 bases and J by 4 bases, with 14 bases between the two germline ends. CDR3 length equals 14 residues. For the CDR3, the DNA is TGTGCCAGTAATGAGTGGGCCTCCGGAAACACCATATATTTT. Its translation is CASNEWASGNTIYF.

V gene TRBV7-9 combines with J gene TRBJ1-1, with 7 bases lining up with TRBD1. V was pared by 5 bases and J by 6 bases, with 9 bases of the junction left unmatched. Germline CDR1 and CDR2: SEHNR and FQNEAQ (reference sequence). The length of the CDR3 is 14 residues. The CDR3 nucleotides read TGTGCCAGCAGCCGCTACACCGACAGGGCTGAAGCTTTCTTT. It specifies CASSRYTDRAEAFF. The full variable domain, completed using reference TRBV7-9 and TRBJ1-1, is DTGVSQNPRHKITKRGQNVTFRCDPISEHNRLYWYRQTLGQGPEFLTYFQNEAQLEKSRLLSDRFSAERPKGSFSTLEIQRTEQGDSAMYLCASSRYTDRAEAFFGQGTRLTVV.

V and J are TRBV18 and TRBJ1-3, with 7 bases fitting TRBD1. The trim removed 5 bases at V and 0 bases at J, leaving 13 bases unmatched. In germline, CDR1 is KGHSH, CDR2 LQKENI. The CDR3 contains 18 residues. This CDR3 is CASSFTRDSTSSGNTIYF. The CDR3 bases are TGTGCCAGCTCATTTACCCGGGACAGCACCTCCTCTGGAAACACCATATATTTT.

The gene calls are TRBV6-2 or TRBV6-3 and TRBJ1-5, with D unclear. The CDR3 is 14 amino acids. Germline values: CDR1 MNHEY, CDR2 SVGEGT. The V end lost 2 bases, the J end lost 6 bases, and 11 bases lay between the germline ends. Here the CDR3 reads CASSYGHWGQPQHF. CDR3 DNA sequence: TGTGCCAGCAGTTACGGTCATTGGGGTCAGCCCCAGCATTTT.

The chain uses TRBV7-2 and TRBJ2-5, with TRBD2 identical over 8 bases. Germline V gene data show CDR1 as SGHTA and CDR2 as FQGNSA. J lost 3 bases, V lost 5 bases, and 11 bases had no gene match. This CDR3 contains 16 residues. DNA for the CDR3: TGTGCCAGCAGCCTAGGGGGGCTAGCGGGTAAAGAGACCCAGTACTTC. As protein: CASSLGGLAGKETQYF. Full variable domain (missing parts from reference TRBV7-2 and TRBJ2-5): GAGVSQSPSNKVTEKGKDVELRCDPISGHTALYWYRQSLGQGLEFLIYFQGNSAPDKSGLPSDRFSAERTGGSVSTLTIQRTQQEDSAVYLCASSLGGLAGKETQYFGPGTRLLVL.

The chain links TRBV28 to TRBJ1-5; D uncertain. Trimming removed 3 bases at V and 3 bases at J, with 15 bases between. Germline CDR1 and CDR2: MDHEN and SYDVKM. The CDR3 spans 16 residues. The CDR3 nucleotides are TGTGCCAGCAGTTTTACCTCCTCTGCCCACAATCAGCCCCAGCATTTT. Protein sequence: CASSFTSSAHNQPQHF. The whole variable domain, filled in from reference TRBV28 and TRBJ1-5, reads DVKVTQSSRYLVKRTGEKVFLECVQDMDHENMFWYRQDPGLGLRLIYFSYDVKMKEKGDIPEGYSVSREKKERFSLILESASTNQTSMYLCASSFTSSAHNQPQHFGDGTRLSIL.

This chain links TRBV5-1 with TRBJ1-1, with D perhaps matching TRBD1 (6 bases). CDR1 and CDR2 from the germline V gene are SGHRS and YFSETQ. The CDR3 loop spans 15 amino acids. Trimming took off 2 bases at V and 2 bases at J, with 13 bases between the two ends. Written as DNA, the CDR3 is TGCGCCAGCAGCTTCTCAGGGGTCTCTAACACTGAAGCTTTCTTT. It specifies CASSFSGVSNTEAFF.

The chain carries TRBV7-2 and TRBJ1-4; unclear D gene. The germline V and J ends were trimmed by 4 bases and 0 bases, with 18 bases remaining between them. The CDR3 covers 18 residues. The germline V gene encodes CDR1 SGHTA and CDR2 FQGNSA. This chain's CDR3 is CASSSIVPGLATNEKLFF. CDR3 nucleotide sequence: TGTGCCAGCAGCTCGATTGTACCGGGCCTAGCAACTAATGAAAAACTGTTTTTT.

This clone was counted a single time. The V gene is TRBV7-9, the J gene TRBJ1-4, with no clear D. Trimming took off 2 bases at V and 5 bases at J, with 6 bases between the two ends. This CDR3 comprises 13 residues. Germline CDR1 SEHNR, CDR2 FQNEAQ (reference sequence). CDR3 in amino acids: CASSLFTNEKLFF. The CDR3 DNA sequence: TGTGCCAGCAGCTTATTCACAAATGAAAAACTGTTTTTT.

The rearrangement uses TRBV6-5 and TRBJ2-7, with 7 bases that match TRBD2. Germline-derived CDR1 and CDR2 are MNHEY and SVGAGI. This CDR3 is built from 15 residues. V trimming: 6 bases; J trimming: 2 bases; junction bases outside the gene matches: 10. CDR3 DNA: TGTGCCAGCAGGGCGACTAGCCCGACGGCCTACGAGCAGTACTTC. Amino acids: CASRATSPTAYEQYF.

The rearrangement joins TRBV28 to TRBJ1-2, with a weak D call TRBD1 (6 bases). This CDR3 is 15 amino acids long. Trimming took off 1 base at V and 5 bases at J, with 14 bases between the two ends. Germline CDR1 is MDHEN and CDR2 is SYDVKM. Written as DNA, the CDR3 is TGTGCCAGCAGTTTATCGGCAGGGGCACCATATGGCTACACCTTC. It is translated as CASSLSAGAPYGYTF.

Only one count was recorded for this clone. This rearrangement joins TRBV3-1 (or the pseudogene TRBV3-2) to TRBJ2-7; 9 nucleotides match TRBD1. V shed 4 bases, J shed 3 bases, and the junction held 7 bases outside the gene matches. This CDR3 is 15 amino acids long. Germline V gene lookup returns CDR1 LGHDT and CDR2 YNNKEL (reference sequence). The CDR3 spells CASSPGTGFGYEQYF. In nucleotides, the CDR3 is TGTGCCAGCAGCCCTGGGACAGGGTTTGGCTACGAGCAGTACTTC.

This chain uses TRBV4-1 with TRBJ2-6; D assignment may be TRBD1 or TRBD2 (6 bases each). The CDR3 covers 16 residues. The V end was cut by 2 bases, the J end by 2 bases, with 10 bases between. Germline V gene lookup returns CDR1 MGHRA and CDR2 YSYEKL. The CDR3 reads CASSQSGGTGANVLTF. The CDR3 DNA follows: TGCGCCAGCAGCCAATCCGGGGGCACTGGGGCCAACGTCCTGACTTTC.

This clone was observed a single time. The chain uses TRBV28 and TRBJ2-3; 9 bases are a match to TRBD2. Germline assignment: CDR1 MDHEN and CDR2 SYDVKM. V trimming: 6 bases; J trimming: 2 bases; junction bases outside the gene matches: 9. This CDR3 contains 16 residues. CDR3 loop: CASSVGASGVTDTQYF. DNA of the CDR3: TGTGCCAGCAGCGTAGGGGCTAGCGGGGTCACAGATACGCAGTATTTT.

This chain links TRBV7-8 with TRBJ2-3; 7 bases map to TRBD2. CDR3 size: 16 residues. Per germline, CDR1 SGHVS and CDR2 FQNEAQ. After removal of 2 bases from V and 2 bases from J, the junction contained 7 bases not matched to a gene. CDR3: CASSLISGFFTDTQYF. The CDR3 coding sequence is TGTGCCAGCAGCTTAATTAGCGGGTTCTTCACAGATACGCAGTATTTT. The full variable domain, with the rest looked up from reference TRBV7-8 and TRBJ2-3, is GAGVSQSPRYKVAKRGQDVALRCDPISGHVSLFWYQQALGQGPEFLTYFQNEAQLDKSGLPSDRFFAERPEGSVSTLKIQRTQQEDSAVYLCASSLISGFFTDTQYFGPGTRLTVL.

V gene TRBV19 combines with J gene TRBJ1-5; D remains ambiguous. The V end was cut by 9 bases, the J end by 0 bases, with 12 bases between. The CDR3 is 14 residues long. The germline CDR1 and CDR2 sequences are LNHDA and SQIVND (reference sequence). For the CDR3, the DNA is TGTGCCAGGGGGAGGATGGATAGCAATCAGCCCCAGCATTTT. Translated, it gives CARGRMDSNQPQHF.

The gene calls are TRBV6-5 and TRBJ2-7; D ambiguous. The V gene lost 5 bases and the J gene lost 3 bases, with 14 bases spanning the gap. The CDR3 extends over 14 amino acids. Germline lookup yields CDR1 MNHEY and CDR2 SVGAGI. The CDR3 DNA is TGTGCCAGCAGTCAGACAAGTAAGATCTACGAGCAGTACTTC. Translating gives CASSQTSKIYEQYF.

This clone was observed a single time. V gene TRBV2 combines with J gene TRBJ2-3, with D tentatively TRBD2 (6 bases). The CDR3 length is 15 residues. Trimming left V 7 bases short and J 6 bases short, with 20 bases between. Germline V gene lookup returns CDR1 SNHLY and CDR2 FYNNEI. The CDR3 reads CASTLTGGMGDTQYF. CDR3 in DNA: TGTGCCAGCACATTGACTGGAGGGATGGGTGATACGCAGTATTTT. The full variable domain, with the rest looked up from reference TRBV2 and TRBJ2-3, is EPEVTQTPSHQVTQMGQEVILRCVPISNHLYFYWYRQILGQKVEFLVSFYNNEISEKSEIFDDQFSVERPDGSNFTLKIRSTKLEDSAMYFCASTLTGGMGDTQYFGPGTRLTVL.

The genes are TRBV7-7 and TRBJ1-2; D call uncertain. V was shortened by 5 bases and J by 3 bases, with 13 bases between the two germline ends. This CDR3 contains 14 residues. Germline-derived CDR1 and CDR2 are SSHAT and FNYEAQ (reference sequence). CDR3: CASSPLPEYYGYTF. Here the CDR3 DNA reads TGTGCCAGCAGCCCGCTCCCAGAATACTATGGCTACACCTTC.

The rearrangement links TRBV11-2 to TRBJ2-7, with a tentative D call TRBD1 (6 bases). Germline V lookup: CDR1 SGHAT, CDR2 FQNNGV. The CDR3 sequence is 15 residues long. V dropped 4 bases and J dropped 3 bases, with 16 bases sitting between them. In DNA, the CDR3 is TGTGCCAGCAGCTCGTCGACAGGAGTTGGCTACGAGCAGTACTTC. Its protein product is CASSSSTGVGYEQYF.

V usage is TRBV14 and J usage is TRBJ1-1; D unresolved. The germline V and J ends were trimmed by 4 bases and 0 bases, with 9 bases remaining between them. This CDR3 region has 14 residues. CDR1 is SGHDN, CDR2 FVKESK, per germline. CDR3 region: CASSLAGLNTEAFF. The CDR3 DNA reads as TGTGCCAGCAGCCTGGCTGGTCTGAACACTGAAGCTTTCTTT.

J is TRBJ1-2 and V is TRBV6-5; no definite D call. The CDR3 covers 15 residues. Germline V gives CDR1 MNHEY, CDR2 SVGAGI. The V and J ends lost 7 bases and 3 bases respectively, with 18 bases between them. The CDR3 coding sequence is TGTGCCAGCACCCCGGGATGGGGAGGGCACTATGGCTACACCTTC. It codes for CASTPGWGGHYGYTF.

The chain recombines TRBV2 with TRBJ1-5, with 7 bases that match TRBD1. The germline gives CDR1 SNHLY, CDR2 FYNNEI. The CDR3 covers 17 residues. Trimming cost V 5 bases and J 3 bases; bases outside gene matches: 13. The CDR3 is CASSFAGGKPYNQPQHF. In DNA, the CDR3 is TGTGCCAGCAGTTTTGCAGGGGGGAAACCCTACAATCAGCCCCAGCATTTT.